This T cell receptor (beta chain) was profiled in a study of identical twins. This clonotype was recorded at least ten times. What it binds is unknown. Germline CDR1 is SGHTA and CDR2 is FQGNSA. V lost 2 bases and J lost 2, with 12 bases in between. The CDR3 contains 15 residues. Findings and limits, study-wide: The conclusions drew on cross-sectional statistical analysis instead of tracking the same donors.

cDNA molecules carried unique molecular identifiers, and template switching added a universal primer site. TCRdb ran MiXCR on the 5' RACE reads and lists one entry per CDR3 protein. The repertoire consists of 450,000 to 500,000 distinct CDR3 sequences, with over 11% occurring once and the leading ten covering more than 0.8%. No donor was unhealthy or non-Caucasian. These data also formed part of another study, on yellow fever vaccine responses in identical twins. That report adds: Twins' vaccine T cell response reportedly seemed partly convergent, partly personalized.

Specimen: CD4+ T cells sorted from blood. This chain links TRBV7-2 with TRBJ1-2; D unresolved. The source of this sequence is a woman aged 18 to 35 in good health. CDR3 DNA: TGTGCCAGCAGCTTACCGGTCTTGGGGAACTATGGCTACACCTTC. This translates into CASSLPVLGNYGYTF.